Shown below are 6 T cell receptor beta chains from a single sample sequenced in a study of blood T cell repertoires in COVID-19. TCRdb's table, derived via immunoSEQ multiplex PCR, lists solely in-frame clones and lacks some. The repertoire has under 200,000 clones, nearly 85% of them found once; the top ten carry roughly 5.1%. Sequencing input: peripheral blood. The source is a young woman with acute or convalescent COVID-19.

The J gene is TRBJ2-5, the V gene TRBV11-2; maybe TRBD2 (5 bases). Trimming took off 7 bases at V and 4 bases at J, with 16 bases between the two ends. The CDR3 totals 14 residues. Germline CDR1 SGHAT, CDR2 FQNNGV. CDR3: CASTPGWVAETQYF. The CDR3, as DNA: TGTGCCAGCACCCCGGGGTGGGTTGCAGAGACCCAGTACTTC.

This clone was detected only a few times. The chain is built from TRBV4-3 and TRBJ2-1, with TRBD2 as a possible D gene (5 bases). Germline values: CDR1 LGHNA, CDR2 YSLEER. The V end lost 0 bases, the J end lost 5 bases, and 20 bases lay between the germline ends. The CDR3 contains 18 residues. CDR3 sequence (DNA): TGCGCCAGCAGCCAAGAGTACGGGATCAGGCCACGGGACAATGAGCAGTTCTTC. This sequence encodes CASSQEYGIRPRDNEQFF.

The chain has TRBV27 and TRBJ2-7; tentatively, D is TRBD1 (6 bases). CDR1 MNHEY and CDR2 SMNVEV come from the germline V gene (reference sequence). The length of the CDR3 is 14 residues. V was shortened by 3 bases and J by 5 bases, with 14 bases between the two germline ends. CDR3 nucleotide sequence: TGTGCCAGCAGTTTTTTTGGCTCAGGGGACGAGCAGTACTTC. This gives the protein CASSFFGSGDEQYF.

This clone occurred a few times. The CDR3 protein is CASSLETGTKWNTEAFF. In nucleotides, the CDR3 is TGTGCCAGCAGCTTAGAGACAGGGACCAAGTGGAACACTGAAGCTTTCTTT. V is TRBV7-9 and J is TRBJ1-1; TRBD1 agrees at 7 bases. Trimming at V came to 1 base and at J to 1 base, leaving 9 bases not matched to a gene. The germline V gene encodes CDR1 SEHNR and CDR2 FQNEAQ (reference sequence). CDR3 length: 17 residues.

The chain links TRBV27 to TRBJ1-4; unclear D gene. The V gene lost 5 bases and the J gene lost 0 bases, with 16 bases spanning the gap. Germline values: CDR1 MNHEY, CDR2 SMNVEV (reference sequence). The CDR3 extends over 17 amino acids. Here the CDR3 DNA reads TGTGCCAGCAGTGTCCTAGGTAACAAAGCAACTAATGAAAAACTGTTTTTT. Its translation: CASSVLGNKATNEKLFF.

The J gene is TRBJ1-4, the V gene TRBV30, with D perhaps matching TRBD1 (5 bases). V lost 2 bases to trimming and J lost 7 bases, with 20 bases between them. CDR3 length: 16 residues. Germline CDR1 GTSNPN, CDR2 SVGIG (reference sequence). Here the CDR3 reads CAWSPGTGQVGEKLFF. The CDR3 DNA is TGTGCCTGGAGTCCGGGCACAGGCCAGGTCGGTGAAAAACTGTTTTTT. The full variable domain, completed using reference TRBV30 and TRBJ1-4, is SQTIHQWPATLVQPVGSPLSLECTVEGTSNPNLYWYRQAAGRGLQLLFYSVGIGQISSEVPQNLSASRPQDRQFILSSKKLLLSDSGFYLCAWSPGTGQVGEKLFFGSGTQLSVL.